A selection of T cell receptor beta chains follows, all from one sample in a study of identical twins. TCRdb fed the 5' RACE reads into MiXCR, producing one record per CDR3 protein. The sample has 430,000 or so distinct CDR3 sequences; around 24% are singletons. Separately, the same data were catalogued under a study of T cells expressing NK-cell markers.

Source material: CD4+ T cells sorted from blood. These receptors were collected from a woman aged 18-29 years in good health. Each CDR3 is given with its conserved first and last residue. The D gene is left open where the match is weak. Clone size is stated in some rows and not others, as once, few, many or a class when expanded.

CDR3 protein,CDR3 DNA,D gene,clone size,J gene,V gene
CSASRRTDYYEQYF,TGCAGTGCTAGTAGAAGGACGGATTACTACGAGCAGTACTTC,NA,NA,TRBJ2-7,TRBV20-1
CASRPTGSGTGELFF,TGTGCCAGCAGGCCAACAGGGTCGGGCACCGGGGAGCTGTTTTTT,NA,NA,TRBJ2-2,TRBV12-3/TRBV12-4
CASSPSGREGDTQYF,TGCGCCAGCAGCCCTAGCGGGAGGGAGGGCGATACGCAGTATTTT,TRBD2,NA,TRBJ2-3,TRBV5-1
CASSLLGGQSYEQYF,TGCGCCAGCAGCTTGCTTGGCGGACAATCCTACGAGCAGTACTTC,NA,few,TRBJ2-7,TRBV5-1
CASSPPGQSSYNEQFF,TGTGCCAGCAGCCCGCCGGGACAGAGCTCCTACAATGAGCAGTTCTTC,TRBD1,once,TRBJ2-1,TRBV9
CSARGPTNEKLFF,TGCAGTGCTAGAGGACCAACTAATGAAAAACTGTTTTTT,NA,NA,TRBJ1-4,TRBV20-1
CASSRQFYGYTF,TGTGCCAGCAGCCGACAGTTCTATGGCTACACCTTC,NA,NA,TRBJ1-2,TRBV25-1
CSARKGTPEAFF,TGCAGTGCTCGGAAAGGGACACCTGAAGCTTTCTTT,NA,NA,TRBJ1-1,TRBV20-1
CASSLDTGGEQYF,TGCGCCAGCAGCTTGGACACGGGAGGCGAGCAGTACTTC,TRBD2,once,TRBJ2-7,TRBV5-1
CSASNRRNSYEQYF,TGCAGTGCTAGTAACCGGAGGAATAGTTACGAGCAGTACTTC,NA,NA,TRBJ2-7,TRBV20-1
CASSLQRGTDTQYF,TGCGCCAGCAGCTTGCAGCGGGGCACAGATACGCAGTATTTT,NA,NA,TRBJ2-3,TRBV5-1
CASSDGRPSNEQYF,TGTGCCAGCAGTGACGGGAGACCTTCCAACGAGCAGTACTTC,NA,many,TRBJ2-7,TRBV12-3/TRBV12-4
CSVGQGGEETQYF,TGCAGCGTCGGACAGGGTGGGGAAGAGACCCAGTACTTC,TRBD1,NA,TRBJ2-5,TRBV29-1
CAWSVAFGRETQYF,TGTGCCTGGAGTGTCGCGTTTGGTAGAGAGACCCAGTACTTC,NA,NA,TRBJ2-5,TRBV30
CARLAGGDTQYF,TGTGCACGACTAGCGGGAGGGGATACGCAGTATTTT,TRBD2,NA,TRBJ2-3,TRBV30
CASSAEVRGYEQYF,TGTGCCAGCAGCGCGGAGGTACGTGGCTACGAGCAGTACTTC,NA,once,TRBJ2-7,TRBV11-3
CSVGPGLAVQETQYF,TGCAGCGTTGGGCCGGGACTAGCGGTCCAAGAGACCCAGTACTTC,TRBD2,few,TRBJ2-5,TRBV29-1
CSGSGAGTEAFF,TGCAGCGGCTCGGGGGCTGGTACTGAAGCTTTCTTT,NA,few,TRBJ1-1,TRBV29-1
CASSLVTDRRPLETQYF,TGTGCCAGCAGCTTAGTGACAGACAGGAGGCCATTAGAGACCCAGTACTTC,NA,NA,TRBJ2-5,TRBV7-2
CATSGINQDTQYF,TGTGCCACCTCTGGTATTAACCAAGATACGCAGTATTTT,NA,NA,TRBJ2-3,TRBV15
CASSEGRLQGPGELFF,TGTGCCAGCAGCGAGGGGAGGTTGCAGGGACCCGGGGAGCTGTTTTTT,NA,few,TRBJ2-2,TRBV9
CSVEATHLAGYTF,TGCAGCGTTGAGGCGACTCACCTAGCGGGCTACACCTTC,NA,NA,TRBJ1-2,TRBV29-1
CASSLNRGEQFF,TGTGCCAGCAGCTTAAATCGGGGAGAGCAGTTCTTC,NA,NA,TRBJ2-1,TRBV7-3
CASSLDRANEKLFF,TGTGCCAGCAGCTTGGACAGGGCCAATGAAAAACTGTTTTTT,TRBD1,NA,TRBJ1-4,TRBV7-2
CASSLTQAYEQYF,TGCGCCAGCAGCTTAACACAGGCCTACGAGCAGTACTTC,NA,few,TRBJ2-7,TRBV5-1
CSARDYSSYNEQFF,TGCAGTGCTAGGGACTATAGCTCCTACAATGAGCAGTTCTTC,NA,NA,TRBJ2-1,TRBV20-1
CASKLRDTAYNEQFF,TGTGCCAGCAAATTACGGGACACTGCCTACAATGAGCAGTTCTTC,NA,NA,TRBJ2-1,TRBV27
CASRQGQGANEQFF,TGCGCCAGCAGACAGGGACAGGGGGCCAATGAGCAGTTCTTC,TRBD1,few,TRBJ2-1,TRBV5-1
CASSLEGARPETQYF,TGCGCCAGCAGCTTGGAAGGGGCCCGACCGGAGACCCAGTACTTC,NA,once,TRBJ2-5,TRBV5-1
CASRPSALDTQYF,TGTGCCAGCAGGCCTTCGGCGCTGGATACGCAGTATTTT,NA,NA,TRBJ2-3,TRBV7-2
CASSEPTGPTGELFF,TGTGCCAGCAGTGAACCGACAGGACCCACCGGGGAGCTGTTTTTT,NA,few,TRBJ2-2,TRBV25-1
CASSVRGGNEKLFF,TGTGCCAGCAGTGTCAGGGGGGGGAATGAAAAACTGTTTTTT,TRBD1,NA,TRBJ1-4,TRBV2
CSVDRARDEQFF,TGCAGCGTAGACAGGGCAAGAGATGAGCAGTTCTTC,TRBD1,few,TRBJ2-1,TRBV29-1